This T cell receptor beta chain was documented in a study of cytomegalovirus exposure and HLA in healthy donors. Study information: From donors who were HLA-typed, an early data release held 80 million to 85 million unique TCRs. The study, taken as a whole, reports: Most TCR sequences were seen very rarely across donors, but some public TCRs occurred in many.

As regards this clone: Its specificity is unknown.

PCR used 60 Vbeta primers and 13 Jbeta primers. Sequencing used immunoSEQ multiplex PCR; TCRdb keeps in-frame clones, though not all of them. The table includes around 80,000 clones, about three quarters detected once. Germline V gene sequence: CDR1 SEHNR, CDR2 FQNEAQ (reference sequence). J gave up 0 bases and V 5 bases, and 5 bases lay outside the gene matches. The CDR3 runs to 15 residues. Everyone who donated was a healthy bone marrow donor. V is TRBV7-9 and J is TRBJ1-2; 8 bases match TRBD1. Sequencing used PBMCs. This clonotype was sampled from a female donor in good health and CMV-seronegative. The CDR3 nucleotides read TGTGCCAGCAGCGCGGGGACAGGCCCTAACTATGGCTACACCTTC. Protein sequence: CASSAGTGPNYGYTF.